One and the same sample provided the 24 T cell receptor beta chains below, sequenced in a study of blood T cell repertoires in COVID-19. Clones were sequenced by immunoSEQ multiplex PCR, and TCRdb holds only the in-frame ones, with some missing. The repertoire consists of 87,000 or so clones, with roughly 76% occurring once and the leading ten covering more than 15%. The sequenced material came from peripheral blood. These receptors originate from a woman aged 80 or older with active or convalescent COVID-19.

The chain links TRBV27 to TRBJ1-3; 9 bases are shared with TRBD1. Germline lookup yields CDR1 MNHEY and CDR2 SMNVEV (reference sequence). This CDR3 spans 16 amino acids. V was clipped by 5 bases and J by 4 bases; unmatched bases: 9. CDR3 DNA sequence: TGTGCCAGCAGTCTCACAGGGGGCCTAGGAGGAAACACCATATATTTT. Translation: CASSLTGGLGGNTIYF.

The V call is TRBV5-1, the J call TRBJ2-5; maybe TRBD2 (6 bases). Looked up from germline, CDR1 is SGHRS and CDR2 is YFSETQ. CDR3 length: 15 amino acids. With 4 bases removed from V and 1 base from J, the gap between germline ends came to 14 bases. This CDR3 is CASSLGTRAQETQYF. In nucleotides, the CDR3 is TGCGCCAGCAGCCTAGGGACTCGAGCCCAAGAGACCCAGTACTTC.

This chain links TRBV2 with TRBJ1-6; D is uncertain. In germline, CDR1 is SNHLY, CDR2 FYNNEI. The V gene lost 1 base and the J gene lost 9 bases, with 13 bases spanning the gap. The CDR3 spans 15 residues. DNA for the CDR3: TGTGCCAGCAGTGAAGGACAATTTGGTGTTTCACCCCTCCACTTT. Its translation is CASSEGQFGVSPLHF.

This chain links TRBV6-1 with TRBJ1-5; 8 bases match TRBD1. CDR1 MNHNS and CDR2 SASEGT come from the germline V gene. Trimming at V came to 7 bases and at J to 4 bases, leaving 9 bases not matched to a gene. The CDR3 sequence is 15 residues long. CDR3 protein: CASTLDRGGNQPQHF. The DNA of the CDR3 is TGTGCCAGCACCCTTGACAGGGGCGGTAATCAGCCCCAGCATTTT.

The V gene is TRBV9, the J gene TRBJ2-1, with 9 bases aligning to TRBD2. Germline V CDR1 and CDR2: SGDLS, YYNGEE. The V segment lost 4 bases and the J segment 8 bases; nucleotides outside the gene matches: 10. This CDR3 spans 15 amino acids. The CDR3 bases are TGTGCCAGCAGCCCCTCGCGGGGGGGCGTCTATGAGCAGTTCTTC. Translating gives CASSPSRGGVYEQFF.

This clone was observed a handful of times. The CDR3, as DNA: TGTGCCACCAGCAGATACCGGGGACAGCTGATGAATGAGCAGTTCTTC. It codes for CATSRYRGQLMNEQFF. The rearrangement links TRBV15 to TRBJ2-1, with 7 bases that match TRBD1. This CDR3 comprises 16 residues. Germline CDR1 LNHNV, CDR2 YYDKDF (reference sequence). V lost 2 bases and J lost 7; bases outside the gene matches: 11.

This clone was found a few times. The J gene is TRBJ1-1, the V gene TRBV2; 8 nucleotides align to TRBD1. V lost 8 bases, J lost 3 bases, and 5 bases stayed unmatched. Germline CDR1 is SNHLY and CDR2 is FYNNEI. CDR3 length: 13 amino acids. The DNA for the CDR3 is TGTGCCAGCGGGGGACAGGCTCACACTGAAGCTTTCTTT. Its translation: CASGGQAHTEAFF.

This clone has just one count. This chain uses TRBV9 with TRBJ1-1; 9 nucleotides match TRBD1. J gave up 0 bases and V 4 bases, and 4 bases lay outside the gene matches. Germline V lookup: CDR1 SGDLS, CDR2 YYNGEE. The CDR3 covers 15 residues. CDR3 sequence reads: CASSMGQGLNTEAFF. As DNA, the CDR3 is TGTGCCAGCAGCATGGGACAGGGTTTGAACACTGAAGCTTTCTTT.

There are a few counts of this clone. The chain joins TRBV27 to TRBJ2-7; 11 nucleotides align to TRBD1. CDR1 is MNHEY and CDR2 is SMNVEV in the germline V gene (reference sequence). The CDR3 spans 15 residues. V shed 6 bases, J shed 2 bases, and the junction held 6 bases outside the gene matches. CDR3 DNA: TGTGCCAGCAGGGGCGGGACAGGGGGTACCTACGAGCAGTACTTC. As protein: CASRGGTGGTYEQYF.

As regards this clone: Because it lacks the conserved phenylalanine or tryptophan at the end, this CDR3 is likely a read error. It is unclear where the CDR3 begins or ends on the DNA, so no DNA is shown, and the CDR3 is as TCRdb lists it. This chain links TRBV24-1 with TRBJ1-1; TRBD1, the table's D call, was not compared with the DNA. The CDR3 length equals 13 residues, ends included. Germline CDR1 KGHDR, CDR2 SFDVKD. The CDR3 here is CATSDFAGGPAVY.

This chain joins TRBV9 and TRBJ2-2; weak D call: TRBD1 (5 bases). CDR1 and CDR2 (germline): SGDLS, YYNGEE. The CDR3 runs to 15 residues. V lost 0 bases and J lost 5, with 11 bases in between. The CDR3 DNA reads as TGTGCCAGCAGCGTAGCAGGGAAAGGAACCGGGGAGCTGTTTTTT. Encoded protein: CASSVAGKGTGELFF.

This clone appeared once. The sample has other DNA sequences that encode this CDR3 too. The chain uses TRBV6-5 and TRBJ2-7, with 7 nucleotides matching TRBD2. Unmatched junction bases numbered 1, after V lost 4 bases and J lost 7 bases. Germline lookup yields CDR1 MNHEY and CDR2 SVGAGI. The CDR3 covers 11 residues. The CDR3 DNA follows: TGTGCCAGCAGTTGGGGGGGAGAGCAGTACTTC. Protein: CASSWGGEQYF.

The chain combines TRBV18 with TRBJ1-1; 8 bases line up with TRBD1. This CDR3 is built from 16 residues. After removal of 6 bases from V and 0 bases from J, the junction contained 9 bases not matched to a gene. Per germline, CDR1 KGHSH and CDR2 LQKENI. The CDR3 DNA is TGTGCCAGCTCCGCGGCAGGGGGCCTTATGAACACTGAAGCTTTCTTT. This encodes CASSAAGGLMNTEAFF.

The chain uses TRBV6-2 or TRBV6-3 and TRBJ2-7; 11 positions agree with TRBD2. In germline, CDR1 is MNHEY, CDR2 SVGEGT. CDR3 size: 16 residues. V was pared by 0 bases and J by 0 bases, with 1 base of the junction left unmatched. The CDR3 DNA sequence: TGTGCCAGCAGTTACTCGACTAGCGGGGTCTCCTACGAGCAGTACTTC. This codes for CASSYSTSGVSYEQYF.

The chain has TRBV5-1 and TRBJ2-3; D might be TRBD1 (5 bases). Germline V gene lookup returns CDR1 SGHRS and CDR2 YFSETQ. The CDR3 is made up of 16 amino acids. The ends were cut back, 7 bases at V and 2 bases at J, with 20 bases in the middle. This CDR3 reads CASSGDGQLSTDTQYF. The DNA of the CDR3 is TGCGCCAGCTCCGGCGACGGACAACTCTCCACAGATACGCAGTATTTT.

As to this clone: At one boundary the junction diverges from the germline segment, which might be a read error. This chain links TRBV3-1 (or the pseudogene TRBV3-2) with TRBJ2-7; 10 nucleotides match TRBD2. CDR1 LGHDT and CDR2 YNNKEL come from the germline V gene (reference sequence). CDR3 size: 14 residues. The CDR3 loop reads CASSQVRKSGRVPF. The CDR3 coding sequence is TGTGCCAGCAGCCAAGTGAGAAAGAGCGGGAGGGTTCCTTTC.

This clone appeared a single time. The chain is built from TRBV18 and TRBJ2-1; no definite D call. Germline CDR1 and CDR2: KGHSH and LQKENI. V was pared by 3 bases and J by 6 bases, with 12 bases between. This CDR3 region has 14 residues. DNA of the CDR3: TGTGCCAGCTCACCGACGGAGCATTTCAATGAGCAGTTCTTC. This translates into CASSPTEHFNEQFF.

The gene calls are TRBV9 and TRBJ2-1; 9 nucleotides align to TRBD2. The germline V gene encodes CDR1 SGDLS and CDR2 YYNGEE. The CDR3 totals 20 residues. J lost 2 bases, V lost 4 bases, and 19 bases had no gene match. The CDR3 bases are TGTGCCAGCAGCCCCAAATCTCCTAGCGGGACCCTAAGGGCCTACAATGAGCAGTTCTTC. It is translated as CASSPKSPSGTLRAYNEQFF.

CDR3 DNA sequence: TGTGCCAGCACGGCGGGGCGGGAGACAGATACGCAGTATTTT. Protein: CASTAGRETDTQYF. The rearrangement uses TRBV28 and TRBJ2-3; 7 nucleotides line up with TRBD2. CDR1 is MDHEN and CDR2 is SYDVKM in the germline V gene. V lost 7 bases and J lost 3; bases outside the gene matches: 7. The CDR3 spans 14 residues.

The CDR3 loop is CASSPPGGGAYNEQFF. CDR3 nucleotide sequence: TGTGCCAGTAGTCCCCCCGGAGGCGGAGCTTACAATGAGCAGTTCTTC. J is TRBJ2-1 and V is TRBV19; maybe TRBD2 (5 bases). The CDR3 is made up of 16 amino acids. V lost 5 bases and J 4 bases, leaving 18 bases between the germline ends. Looked up from germline, CDR1 is LNHDA and CDR2 is SQIVND (reference sequence).

This chain joins TRBV5-6 and TRBJ2-2, with a weak D call TRBD2 (6 bases). V was shortened by 4 bases and J by 4 bases, with 14 bases between the two germline ends. CDR1 SGHDT and CDR2 YYEEEE come from the germline V gene. This CDR3 comprises 15 residues. The CDR3 loop reads CASSLPIGGTGELFF. DNA of the CDR3: TGTGCCAGCAGCCTCCCTATCGGGGGCACCGGGGAGCTGTTTTTT.

The chain recombines TRBV29-1 with TRBJ2-2; TRBD2 matches 12 bases. V shed 1 base and J 7 bases; nucleotides not matched to a gene: 10. Looked up from germline, CDR1 is SQVTM and CDR2 is ANQGSEA. The CDR3 is made up of 17 amino acids. The CDR3 loop is CSVEARLAGGVSGELFF. CDR3 coding DNA: TGCAGCGTTGAAGCCCGGCTAGCGGGAGGGGTTAGCGGGGAGCTGTTTTTT.

The chain recombines TRBV5-1 with TRBJ1-1; D gene uncertain. This CDR3 comprises 16 residues. The V gene lost 5 bases and the J gene lost 3 bases, with 20 bases spanning the gap. Germline CDR1 reads SGHRS; CDR2 reads YFSETQ. As DNA, the CDR3 is TGCGCCAGCAGGTCCCCGACGGGAAGGTTGGACACTGAAGCTTTCTTT. Its translation is CASRSPTGRLDTEAFF.

This chain links TRBV4-2 with TRBJ1-3; 9 positions agree with TRBD1. With 0 bases clipped from V and 2 bases from J, the junction kept 11 bases outside the gene matches. The CDR3 covers 19 residues. Germline CDR1 and CDR2: LGHNA and YNFKEQ. The CDR3, as DNA: TGTGCCAGCAGCCAAGATGTTGGGACAGGGATCGGTGCTGGAAACACCATATATTTT. As protein: CASSQDVGTGIGAGNTIYF.